The present T cell receptor beta chain was sequenced within a study of blood T cell repertoires in COVID-19. Allocation to cohorts depended on clinical history reported by the participants. Per the study methods: Amplification with reference gene primers provided the estimates of nucleated cell counts. Libraries were prepared by immunoSEQ multiplex PCR; TCRdb keeps only in-frame clonotypes and omits some of them. The DNA gave D and trimming, while V, J and clone size come from that table. The sample holds hundreds of thousands of clones, around 90% seen once. The CDR3 sequence is 16 residues long. V gave up 3 bases and J gave up 1 base; unmatched junction bases: 2. Germline CDR1 and CDR2: KGHSH and LQKENI.

This rearrangement joins TRBV18 to TRBJ2-2, with 10 bases that match TRBD2. The sequence came from a woman between 50 and 59 years old with acute COVID-19. The sample was PBMCs or T cells enriched from blood (not recorded which). The CDR3 nucleotides read TGTGCCAGCTCACCTGCTAGCGGGGGGAACACCGGGGAGCTGTTTTTT. It codes for CASSPASGGNTGELFF.